These 15 T cell receptor beta chains came from one sample sequenced in a study of radiotherapy plus CTLA-4 blockade in lung cancer. Sequencing was performed with immunoSEQ multiplex PCR; in TCRdb, only in-frame clones are kept and a portion is missing. The sample holds about 95,000 clones, roughly 85% seen once. Sequenced here: peripheral blood, sampled from a patient treated with radiotherapy plus ipilimumab. The receptors were gathered from a human donor with non-small cell lung cancer who had stable disease on radiotherapy plus ipilimumab.

This sequence joins TRBV6-5 and TRBJ2-7, with 8 bases lining up with TRBD2. Trimming at V came to 6 bases and at J to 3 bases, leaving 10 bases not matched to a gene. The CDR3 spans 15 residues. Looked up from germline, CDR1 is MNHEY and CDR2 is SVGAGI. The CDR3 DNA reads TGTGCCAGCAGCTCGGGGGGTAGCGGGAACTACGAGCAGTACTTC. This sequence encodes CASSSGGSGNYEQYF.

The chain couples TRBV6-1 to TRBJ1-4, with 7 positions matching TRBD1. Per germline, CDR1 MNHNS and CDR2 SASEGT. This CDR3 contains 15 residues. Trimming at V came to 4 bases and at J to 4 bases, leaving 6 bases not matched to a gene. CDR3 DNA sequence: TGTGCCAGCAGTGCTAACAGGGGTGGTAATGAAAAACTGTTTTTT. This translates into CASSANRGGNEKLFF.

The rearrangement links TRBV9 to TRBJ2-5; TRBD2 aligns across 8 bases. CDR3 length: 14 amino acids. The V gene's germline CDR1 is SGDLS and CDR2 YYNGEE. J gave up 1 base and V 4 bases, and 3 bases lay outside the gene matches. CDR3 coding DNA: TGTGCCAGCAGCATCGGACTAGCCCAAGAGACCCAGTACTTC. It codes for CASSIGLAQETQYF.

This chain uses TRBV9 with TRBJ1-1; the D gene is possibly TRBD1 (5 bases). The germline gives CDR1 SGDLS, CDR2 YYNGEE. This CDR3 is 12 amino acids long. The V end was cut by 5 bases, the J end by 11 bases, with 16 bases between. The CDR3 region is CASSPGRDDAFF. Written as DNA, the CDR3 is TGTGCCAGCAGTCCTGGGCGGGACGATGCTTTCTTT.

The V gene is TRBV5-6, the J gene TRBJ2-5; either TRBD1 or TRBD2 may fit D (7 bases each). The J call may be faulty, since TRBJ2-7 better matches the DNA end. The CDR3 has 15 amino acids. CDR1 is SGHDT and CDR2 is YYEEEE in the germline V gene. CDR3 DNA sequence: TGTGCCAGCAGCTTAGGGTCCAGGGGGGGTAACGAGCAGTACTTC. Encoded protein: CASSLGSRGGNEQYF.

CDR3 loop: CASSLGDRPYNEQFF. The CDR3 region has the DNA TGCGCCAGCAGCTTGGGGGACAGGCCCTACAATGAGCAGTTCTTC. The chain has TRBV5-1 and TRBJ2-1; 8 positions match TRBD1. CDR1 and CDR2 from the germline V gene are SGHRS and YFSETQ. The CDR3 has 15 amino acids. V trimming: 0 bases; J trimming: 2 bases; junction bases outside the gene matches: 1. Full variable domain (outside the CDR3, taken from reference TRBV5-1 and TRBJ2-1): KAGVTQTPRYLIKTRGQQVTLSCSPISGHRSVSWYQQTPGQGLQFLFEYFSETQRNKGNFPGRFSGRQFSNSRSEMNVSTLELGDSALYLCASSLGDRPYNEQFFGPGTRLTVL.

J is TRBJ2-7 and V is TRBV27; D remains unclear. The CDR3 is 13 residues long. Deletions cut 3 bases from V and 0 bases from J, with 6 bases between. Germline assignment: CDR1 MNHEY and CDR2 SMNVEV (reference sequence). CDR3 coding DNA: TGTGCCAGCAGTTTCACCAGCTCCTACGAGCAGTACTTC. It is translated as CASSFTSSYEQYF.

The chain recombines TRBV30 with TRBJ2-5; D call uncertain. The CDR3 extends over 10 amino acids. Germline CDR1 reads GTSNPN; CDR2 reads SVGIG (reference sequence). The germline V and J ends were trimmed by 5 bases and 5 bases, with 6 bases remaining between them. CDR3 amino acids: CAWSCETQYF. CDR3 DNA sequence: TGTGCCTGGTCGTGTGAGACCCAGTACTTC.

The gene calls are TRBV4-2 and TRBJ1-4; 9 bases fit TRBD1. After removal of 0 bases from V and 5 bases from J, the junction contained 4 bases not matched to a gene. Looked up from germline, CDR1 is LGHNA and CDR2 is YNFKEQ. This CDR3 has 16 amino acids. CDR3 sequence: CASSQDYGTGNEKLFF. CDR3 DNA sequence: TGTGCCAGCAGCCAAGATTATGGGACAGGGAATGAAAAACTGTTTTTT.

J is TRBJ1-2 and V is TRBV5-4, with 9 positions matching TRBD1. The V gene's germline CDR1 is SGHNT and CDR2 YYREEE (reference sequence). This CDR3 has 14 residues. V trimming: 1 base; J trimming: 5 bases; junction bases outside the gene matches: 3. CDR3 protein: CASSLTGGFYGYTF. The DNA for the CDR3 is TGTGCCAGCAGCTTGACAGGGGGCTTTTATGGCTACACCTTC.

This clone was found once. The genes are TRBV11-2 and TRBJ2-7; D unresolved. The CDR3 has 13 amino acids. CDR1 SGHAT and CDR2 FQNNGV come from the germline V gene. Trimming took off 4 bases at V and 2 bases at J, with 9 bases between the two ends. CDR3 amino acids: CASSSIATYEQYF. CDR3 DNA: TGTGCCAGCAGCTCTATAGCAACCTACGAGCAGTACTTC. The variable domain in full, completed from reference TRBV11-2 and TRBJ2-7, reads EAGVAQSPRYKIIEKRQSVAFWCNPISGHATLYWYQQILGQGPKLLIQFQNNGVVDDSQLPKDRFSAERLKGVDSTLKIQPAKLEDSAVYLCASSSIATYEQYFGPGTRLTVT.

The rearrangement uses TRBV10-3 and TRBJ1-1, with a tentative D call TRBD1 (6 bases). V lost 6 bases and J lost 0, with 11 bases in between. The CDR3 covers 14 residues. Germline-derived CDR1 and CDR2 are ENHRY and SYGVKD. The chain's CDR3 is CAISPGTLNTEAFF. The DNA of the CDR3 is TGTGCCATCAGCCCCGGGACATTGAACACTGAAGCTTTCTTT.

V and J are TRBV11-3 and TRBJ2-5, with D hard to call. This CDR3 has 16 residues. Germline CDR1 SGHNT, CDR2 YENEEA. The V end lost 1 base, the J end lost 4 bases, and 16 bases lay between the germline ends. The CDR3 protein is CASSLGAVPSGETQYF. The CDR3 DNA reads as TGTGCCAGCAGCTTAGGGGCGGTCCCCTCGGGAGAGACCCAGTACTTC.

The chain couples TRBV4-2 to TRBJ1-4; D remains unclear. From germline, CDR1 is LGHNA and CDR2 YNFKEQ. The CDR3 contains 14 residues. Deletions cut 0 bases from V and 7 bases from J, with 9 bases between. CDR3 sequence: CASSQDSGSEKLFF. The CDR3 coding sequence is TGTGCCAGCAGCCAAGATAGCGGGAGTGAAAAACTGTTTTTT.

This clone was seen a handful of times. CDR3 amino acids: CASSPRQGLQDGYTF. The CDR3 coding sequence is TGTGCCAGTAGTCCACGACAGGGACTCCAGGACGGCTACACCTTC. The chain uses TRBV19 and TRBJ1-2; 7 bases match TRBD1. The germline gives CDR1 LNHDA, CDR2 SQIVND (reference sequence). The CDR3 is 15 residues long. With V trimmed by 5 bases and J by 8 bases, 14 bases remained unmatched.